One sample yielded the 14 T cell receptor beta chains listed below, sequenced in a study of cytomegalovirus exposure and HLA in healthy donors. The repertoire was sequenced with immunoSEQ multiplex PCR; TCRdb's copy has only in-frame clones and lacks some. The table records 150,000 to 200,000 clones, approximately 90% of them present only once. The sample was PBMCs. Source of these receptors: a woman aged 30 to 39 in good health and CMV-seronegative.

The chain joins TRBV4-2 to TRBJ1-6, with D perhaps TRBD1 (5 bases). Looked up from germline, CDR1 is LGHNA and CDR2 is YNFKEQ. Trimming took 0 bases from V and 0 from J, leaving 24 bases between them. This CDR3 region has 22 residues. In DNA, the CDR3 is TGTGCCAGCAGCCAAGATGCGTGGGGAGCCATCTCGGGGGGCTCCTATAATTCACCCCTCCACTTT. This encodes CASSQDAWGAISGGSYNSPLHF.

V gene TRBV18 combines with J gene TRBJ2-7; 10 bases are shared with TRBD2. The CDR3 has 15 residues. V shed 6 bases, J shed 3 bases, and the junction held 8 bases outside the gene matches. Germline V gene data show CDR1 as KGHSH and CDR2 as LQKENI. The CDR3 DNA reads TGTGCCAGCTCGGAGGGGACTAGCGTGTTCTACGAGCAGTACTTC. It codes for CASSEGTSVFYEQYF.

The rearrangement uses TRBV29-1 and TRBJ1-5; no clear D. Trimming pared 4 bases from V and 0 bases from J, leaving 19 bases between. Germline CDR1 is SQVTM and CDR2 is ANQGSEA. The CDR3 runs 17 residues. CDR3 nucleotide sequence: TGCAGCGTTGCAGTTGGTACCAAGACACATAGCAATCAGCCCCAGCATTTT. It specifies CSVAVGTKTHSNQPQHF.

This chain connects TRBV6-5 to TRBJ1-1; D is uncertain. Per germline, CDR1 MNHEY and CDR2 SVGAGI. Trimming removed 1 base at V and 1 base at J, with 7 bases between. CDR3 size: 14 residues. The CDR3 reads CASSYFPSNTEAFF. CDR3 bases: TGTGCCAGCAGTTACTTTCCCTCGAACACTGAAGCTTTCTTT.

V usage is TRBV5-1 and J usage is TRBJ1-1, with no clear D. V was cut by 4 bases and J by 6 bases, with 19 bases left in between. The CDR3 is 15 amino acids. Germline V CDR1 and CDR2: SGHRS, YFSETQ. For the CDR3, the DNA is TGCGCCAGCAGCCTTCGACGGCGGGGTGTCCCTGAAGCTTTCTTT. Encoded protein: CASSLRRRGVPEAFF.

This chain connects TRBV5-1 to TRBJ1-1; D remains ambiguous. The CDR3 length is 14 residues. V was shortened by 3 bases and J by 5 bases, with 14 bases between the two germline ends. CDR1 is SGHRS, CDR2 YFSETQ, per germline. Written as DNA, the CDR3 is TGCGCCAGCAGCTCCGCGGGAGGTTATACTGAAGCTTTCTTT. This sequence encodes CASSSAGGYTEAFF.

The chain joins TRBV6-1 to TRBJ2-5; a weak D match, TRBD1 (6 bases). Between the trimmed V and J ends, which lost 9 bases and 4 bases, there was a span of 15 bases. Germline V gives CDR1 MNHNS, CDR2 SASEGT. This CDR3 has 13 residues. The CDR3 DNA reads TGTGCCAGTAATGTTCAGGGGCTAGAGACCCAGTACTTC. Its translation is CASNVQGLETQYF.

The genes are TRBV6-6 and TRBJ2-3; possible D gene TRBD1, 5 bases. This CDR3 has 14 residues. Germline lookup yields CDR1 MNHNY and CDR2 SVGAGI (reference sequence). Trimming took 0 bases from V and 4 from J, leaving 8 bases between them. DNA of the CDR3: TGTGCCAGCAGTTACTCTGAACAGGCAGATACGCAGTATTTT. Translation gives CASSYSEQADTQYF.

This clone turned up a few times. The rearrangement uses TRBV4-2 and TRBJ2-5; 9 bases agree with TRBD1. There are 14 residues in the CDR3. Germline CDR1 LGHNA, CDR2 YNFKEQ. V lost 5 bases, J lost 4 bases, and 5 bases stayed unmatched. In DNA, the CDR3 is TGTGCCAGCAGCAGTACAGGGGGCGGAGAGACCCAGTACTTC. This encodes CASSSTGGGETQYF.

The chain employs TRBV6-1 and TRBJ1-5; D not certain. This CDR3 spans 12 amino acids. Germline V gene lookup returns CDR1 MNHNS and CDR2 SASEGT. The V and J ends lost 3 bases and 6 bases respectively, with 6 bases between them. CDR3 protein: CASSDFPQPQHF. CDR3 DNA: TGTGCCAGCAGTGACTTCCCTCAGCCCCAGCATTTT.

The rearrangement links TRBV13 to TRBJ2-7; 8 nucleotides agree with TRBD1. Losses at the gene ends were 5 bases for V and 2 bases for J; bases not matched to a gene: 11. Germline values: CDR1 PRHDT, CDR2 FYEKMQ (reference sequence). CDR3 length: 16 residues. CDR3 coding DNA: TGTGCCAGCAGCCGACCCCTTGGGACAGGAACCTACGAGCAGTACTTC. Its translation: CASSRPLGTGTYEQYF.

This clone appeared once. The V gene is TRBV2, the J gene TRBJ1-5; 9 nucleotides agree with TRBD1. The CDR3 has 15 amino acids. The V and J ends lost 6 bases and 3 bases, in that order; junction bases with no gene match: 6. From germline, CDR1 is SNHLY and CDR2 FYNNEI. The CDR3 is CASSPWTGDNQPQHF. Written as DNA, the CDR3 is TGTGCCAGCAGCCCGTGGACAGGGGACAATCAGCCCCAGCATTTT.

The J gene is TRBJ2-5, the V gene TRBV7-8; TRBD1 matches 10 bases. The germline V gene encodes CDR1 SGHVS and CDR2 FQNEAQ. This CDR3 region has 17 residues. V trimming: 5 bases; J trimming: 3 bases; junction bases outside the gene matches: 12. CDR3 region: CASSNRQGAFPKETQYF. CDR3 DNA: TGTGCCAGCAGCAACCGACAGGGGGCGTTCCCCAAAGAGACCCAGTACTTC.

The chain joins TRBV7-9 to TRBJ2-7; 8 bases fit TRBD1. The CDR3 loop spans 14 amino acids. V shed 2 bases and J 3 bases; nucleotides not matched to a gene: 3. CDR1 is SEHNR, CDR2 FQNEAQ, per germline (reference sequence). CDR3 sequence: CASSLSGTGYEQYF. The CDR3 DNA is TGTGCCAGCAGCTTAAGTGGGACAGGCTACGAGCAGTACTTC.